What follows describes a single T cell receptor (beta chain). Its specificity is not known. PCR was performed using 60 Vbeta and 13 Jbeta primers. Sequencing used immunoSEQ multiplex PCR; TCRdb keeps in-frame clones, though not all of them. Its clone listing holds around 140,000 clones. The data stem from a study of cytomegalovirus exposure and HLA in healthy donors. CDR1 ENHRY and CDR2 SYGVKD come from the germline V gene. CDR3 length: 13 amino acids. V dropped 8 bases and J dropped 4; count of bases not matched to a gene: 3. Regarding the study as a whole: A prior analysis recorded that most TCR beta V segments were productive about 87% or about 30% of the time. In vitro experiments confirmed that three CMV-associated chains were specific for CMV antigens.

The chain is built from TRBV10-3 and TRBJ1-5; 9 positions agree with TRBD1. This clonotype originated in a woman aged 40 to 55 in good health and CMV-seronegative. The material sequenced was PBMCs. The CDR3 protein is CAIGGTGNQPQHF. DNA of the CDR3: TGTGCCATCGGTGGGACAGGGAATCAGCCCCAGCATTTT.